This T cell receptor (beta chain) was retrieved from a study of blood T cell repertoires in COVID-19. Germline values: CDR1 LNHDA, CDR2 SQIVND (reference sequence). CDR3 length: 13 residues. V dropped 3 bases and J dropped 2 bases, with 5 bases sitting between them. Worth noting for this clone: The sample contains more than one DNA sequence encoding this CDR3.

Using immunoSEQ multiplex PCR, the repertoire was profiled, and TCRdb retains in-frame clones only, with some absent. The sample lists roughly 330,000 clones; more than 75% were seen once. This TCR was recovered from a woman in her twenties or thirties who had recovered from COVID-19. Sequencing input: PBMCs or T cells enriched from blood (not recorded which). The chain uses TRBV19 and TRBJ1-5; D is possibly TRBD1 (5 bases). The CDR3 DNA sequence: TGTGCCAGTAGTATGACAGGCAATCAGCCCCAGCATTTT. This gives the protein CASSMTGNQPQHF.